One and the same sample provided the 5 T cell receptor beta chains below, sequenced in a study of shared clonotypes between healthy human individuals. CD45RO-negative CD8 cells positively selected for CCR7 made up the naive population, which excluded terminally differentiated effector memory CD45RA+ cells. Profiling relied on immunoSEQ multiplex PCR, and the TCRdb table lists in-frame clones only, not all of them. This sample has about 580,000 clones; nearly 98% occur once, and the top ten carry 0.3%. What was sequenced was naive CD8+ T cells sorted from blood. These receptors came from a man aged 25-45 years in good health.

The rearrangement links TRBV10-3 to TRBJ2-7; 11 bases match TRBD1. V was pared by 0 bases and J by 2 bases, with 3 bases of the junction left unmatched. There are 16 residues in the CDR3. CDR1 and CDR2 from the germline V gene are ENHRY and SYGVKD. CDR3 protein: CAISESPGQGAYEQYF. In nucleotides, the CDR3 is TGTGCCATCAGTGAGTCCCCGGGACAGGGGGCCTACGAGCAGTACTTC.

The chain links TRBV5-5 to TRBJ2-7; 8 bases are shared with TRBD1. Germline CDR1 reads SGHKS; CDR2 reads YYEKEE (reference sequence). The CDR3 is made up of 15 amino acids. The V gene end was trimmed by 5 bases and the J gene end by 0 bases; junction bases not matched to a gene: 7. CDR3 sequence (DNA): TGTGCCAGCAGACTAGACAGGGGATACTCCTACGAGCAGTACTTC. Amino acid sequence: CASRLDRGYSYEQYF.

The chain couples TRBV30 to TRBJ1-1, with 8 bases lining up with TRBD1. Germline V lookup: CDR1 GTSNPN, CDR2 SVGIG (reference sequence). The CDR3 has 11 residues. Trimming took 3 bases from V and 6 from J; bases not matched to a gene: 0. The CDR3 is CAWRTGAEAFF. CDR3 bases: TGTGCCTGGAGGACAGGGGCTGAAGCTTTCTTT. Using reference TRBV30 and TRBJ1-1 for the parts outside the CDR3, the full variable domain is SQTIHQWPATLVQPVGSPLSLECTVEGTSNPNLYWYRQAAGRGLQLLFYSVGIGQISSEVPQNLSASRPQDRQFILSSKKLLLSDSGFYLCAWRTGAEAFFGQGTRLTVV.

This sequence joins TRBV27 and TRBJ2-7; 7 bases are shared with TRBD2. CDR1 is MNHEY, CDR2 SMNVEV, per germline (reference sequence). The CDR3 contains 15 residues. Unmatched junction bases numbered 10, after V lost 5 bases and J lost 3 bases. The CDR3 spells CASSPDGGSYYEQYF. The CDR3 region has the DNA TGTGCCAGCAGTCCGGACGGCGGGAGCTACTACGAGCAGTACTTC.

CDR3 loop: CASSPPSTGFEEKLFF. For the CDR3, the DNA is TGTGCCAGCAGCCCGCCTTCGACAGGTTTTGAAGAAAAACTGTTTTTT. The chain recombines TRBV7-9 with TRBJ1-4; D may be TRBD1 (6 bases). This CDR3 has 16 amino acids. Per germline, CDR1 SEHNR and CDR2 FQNEAQ (reference sequence). V was clipped by 5 bases and J by 8 bases, with 21 bases between them.